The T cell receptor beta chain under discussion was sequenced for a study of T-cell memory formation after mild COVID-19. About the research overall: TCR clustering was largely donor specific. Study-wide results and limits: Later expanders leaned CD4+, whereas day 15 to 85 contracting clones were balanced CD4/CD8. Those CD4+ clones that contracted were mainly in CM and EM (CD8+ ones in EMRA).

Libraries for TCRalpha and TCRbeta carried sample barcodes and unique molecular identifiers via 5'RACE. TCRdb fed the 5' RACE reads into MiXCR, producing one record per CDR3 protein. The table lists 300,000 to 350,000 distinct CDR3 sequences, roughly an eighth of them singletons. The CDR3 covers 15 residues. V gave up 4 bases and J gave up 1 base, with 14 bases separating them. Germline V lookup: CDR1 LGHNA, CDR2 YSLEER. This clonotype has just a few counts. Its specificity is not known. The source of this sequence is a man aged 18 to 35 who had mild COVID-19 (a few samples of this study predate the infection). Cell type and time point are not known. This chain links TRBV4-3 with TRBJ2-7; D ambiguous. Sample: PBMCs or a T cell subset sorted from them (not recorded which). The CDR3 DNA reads TGCGCCAGCAGCCGGTCGTACTCCCCTTCCTACGAGCAGTACTTC. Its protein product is CASSRSYSPSYEQYF.